The 7 T cell receptor beta chains reported below all come from one sample, sequenced in a study of cytomegalovirus exposure and HLA in healthy donors. The PCR used 60 Vbeta and 13 Jbeta primers. Repertoires were generated with immunoSEQ multiplex PCR, while TCRdb's copy carries only in-frame clones and drops some. The sample has some 150,000 clones; roughly 85% are singletons. The material sequenced was PBMCs. The receptors here all came from a woman younger than 35 in good health and CMV-seronegative.

V usage is TRBV10-3 and J usage is TRBJ2-1; 11 positions agree with TRBD2. The germline V gene has CDR1 ENHRY and CDR2 SYGVKD. Trimming took 8 bases from V and 10 from J; bases not matched to a gene: 10. The CDR3 covers 14 residues. For the CDR3, the DNA is TGTGCCATCGGCCTACTAGCGGGGGCTCGGGAGCAGTTCTTC. Amino acid sequence: CAIGLLAGAREQFF.

The chain links TRBV7-3 to TRBJ2-5; 8 nucleotides line up with TRBD1. The CDR3 has 14 residues. V lost 2 bases to trimming and J lost 5 bases; unmatched junction nucleotides: 4. CDR1 and CDR2 (germline): SGHTA, FQGTGA. CDR3 sequence (DNA): TGTGCCAGCAGCTTACAGGGGGCGAGGGAGACCCAGTACTTC. It translates to CASSLQGARETQYF.

The rearrangement uses TRBV29-1 and TRBJ2-3; D is perhaps TRBD2 (5 bases). CDR1 and CDR2 (germline): SQVTM, ANQGSEA. CDR3 length: 14 amino acids. The germline V and J ends were trimmed by 7 bases and 5 bases, with 19 bases remaining between them. This CDR3 reads CSALPGTTRDTQYF. The CDR3 nucleotides read TGCAGCGCTCTACCGGGAACCACAAGAGATACGCAGTATTTT.

The CDR3 sequence is CASRPQGAGYEQYF. CDR3 DNA: TGTGCCAGCAGGCCACAGGGGGCTGGCTACGAGCAGTACTTC. This chain uses TRBV27 with TRBJ2-7, with 9 bases lining up with TRBD1. With 6 bases clipped from V and 3 bases from J, the junction kept 6 bases outside the gene matches. The CDR3 is 14 amino acids. CDR1 and CDR2 (germline): MNHEY, SMNVEV (reference sequence).

The chain has TRBV28 and TRBJ2-5, with TRBD1 matching 7 bases. J lost 3 bases, V lost 9 bases, and 13 bases had no gene match. This CDR3 has 15 residues. CDR1 is MDHEN and CDR2 is SYDVKM in the germline V gene. Here the CDR3 DNA reads TGTGCCAGTGCTACCGGGACAGTCTTGAAAGAGACCCAGTACTTC. It yields the protein CASATGTVLKETQYF.

The table lists this clone with a few counts. The genes are TRBV7-2 and TRBJ2-5; 7 positions agree with TRBD2. V was clipped by 2 bases and J by 5 bases; unmatched bases: 5. CDR1 and CDR2 from the germline V gene are SGHTA and FQGNSA. This CDR3 has 14 residues. CDR3 sequence reads: CASSLSSGGETQYF. As DNA, the CDR3 is TGTGCCAGCAGCTTATCTAGCGGCGGGGAGACCCAGTACTTC. Full variable domain (rest looked up from reference TRBV7-2 and TRBJ2-5): GAGVSQSPSNKVTEKGKDVELRCDPISGHTALYWYRQSLGQGLEFLIYFQGNSAPDKSGLPSDRFSAERTGGSVSTLTIQRTQQEDSAVYLCASSLSSGGETQYFGPGTRLLVL.

This clone is a singleton in its sample. The chain uses TRBV10-3 and TRBJ1-6, with D possibly being TRBD1 (5 bases). V dropped 8 bases and J dropped 7 bases, with 9 bases sitting between them. Germline loops: CDR1 ENHRY, CDR2 SYGVKD. The CDR3 totals 12 residues. The DNA for the CDR3 is TGTGCCATCTCAGGGCAGAATTCACCCCTCCACTTT. Translating gives CAISGQNSPLHF.